The 5 T cell receptor beta chains below were found in one sample sequenced in a study of Tregs in tolerant kidney transplant recipients. Data came from immunoSEQ multiplex PCR; TCRdb stores just in-frame clones and leaves some out. The sample holds 74,000 or so clones, 91% seen once. The nonmyeloablative bone marrow transplants came from related graft donors, with transient mixed chimerism. Here the sequenced sample was CD4+ T cells from blood (PBMCs), taken 24 months after the transplant. Receptors were obtained from a human patient who received a combined kidney and bone marrow transplant. Some T cells may have originated in the graft donor.

This chain uses TRBV5-1 with TRBJ2-1; TRBD1 is a possible D gene (7 bases). The CDR3 runs to 15 residues. Germline V gives CDR1 SGHRS, CDR2 YFSETQ. V dropped 0 bases and J dropped 15 bases, with 22 bases sitting between them. Written as DNA, the CDR3 is TGCGCCAGCAGCTTGGCCCAATTTGGGGGGACAGCTTGGTTCTTC. Protein: CASSLAQFGGTAWFF. Full variable domain (outside the CDR3, taken from reference TRBV5-1 and TRBJ2-1): KAGVTQTPRYLIKTRGQQVTLSCSPISGHRSVSWYQQTPGQGLQFLFEYFSETQRNKGNFPGRFSGRQFSNSRSEMNVSTLELGDSALYLCASSLAQFGGTAWFFGPGTRLTVL.

This chain connects TRBV4-3 to TRBJ2-3; 11 nucleotides agree with TRBD2. V dropped 4 bases and J dropped 4; count of bases not matched to a gene: 13. CDR1 and CDR2 (germline): LGHNA, YSLEER. The length of the CDR3 is 18 residues. CDR3 bases: TGCGCCAGCAGCCTGCATTTAGCGGGAGGGCGGAGGGCAGATACGCAGTATTTT. This encodes CASSLHLAGGRRADTQYF.

The genes are TRBV5-1 and TRBJ1-2; the match to TRBD1 covers 8 bases. In germline, CDR1 is SGHRS, CDR2 YFSETQ. The CDR3 has 13 amino acids. Trimming at V came to 4 bases and at J to 7 bases, leaving 6 bases not matched to a gene. This CDR3 reads CASSVDREGGYTF. CDR3 bases: TGCGCCAGCAGCGTGGACAGGGAAGGTGGCTACACCTTC.

The chain couples TRBV19 to TRBJ1-6, with no clear D. V dropped 1 base and J dropped 7 bases, with 11 bases sitting between them. The CDR3 contains 15 residues. CDR1 LNHDA and CDR2 SQIVND come from the germline V gene (reference sequence). The CDR3 DNA reads TGTGCCAGTAGTATAGGGCACAGAGCCAATTCACCCCTCCACTTT. The encoded protein is CASSIGHRANSPLHF.

The CDR3 loop reads CASSLAGQGALGYTF. For the CDR3, the DNA is TGTGCCAGTAGTCTGGCAGGACAGGGGGCGCTTGGCTACACCTTC. This rearrangement joins TRBV19 to TRBJ1-2; TRBD1 agrees at 11 bases. The germline V gene encodes CDR1 LNHDA and CDR2 SQIVND (reference sequence). The CDR3 sequence is 15 residues long. The trim removed 5 bases at V and 7 bases at J, leaving 9 bases unmatched.